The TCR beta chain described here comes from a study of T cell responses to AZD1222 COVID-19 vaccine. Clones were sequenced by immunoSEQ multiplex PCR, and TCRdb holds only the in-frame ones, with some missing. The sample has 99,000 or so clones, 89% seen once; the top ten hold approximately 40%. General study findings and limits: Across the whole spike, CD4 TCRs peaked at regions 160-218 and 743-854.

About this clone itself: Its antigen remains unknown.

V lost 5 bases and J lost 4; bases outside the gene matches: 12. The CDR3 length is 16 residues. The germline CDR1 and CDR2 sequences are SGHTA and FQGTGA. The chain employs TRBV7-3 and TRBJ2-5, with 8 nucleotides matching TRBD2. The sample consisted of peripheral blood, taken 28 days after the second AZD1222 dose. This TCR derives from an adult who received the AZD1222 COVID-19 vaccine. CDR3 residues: CASSQMGLGGPETQYF. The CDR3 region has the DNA TGTGCCAGCAGCCAAATGGGACTAGGGGGACCAGAGACCCAGTACTTC. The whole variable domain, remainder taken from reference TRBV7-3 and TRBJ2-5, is GAGVSQTPSNKVTEKGKYVELRCDPISGHTALYWYRQSLGQGPEFLIYFQGTGAADDSGLPNDRFFAVRPEGSVSTLKIQRTERGDSAVYLCASSQMGLGGPETQYFGPGTRLLVL.